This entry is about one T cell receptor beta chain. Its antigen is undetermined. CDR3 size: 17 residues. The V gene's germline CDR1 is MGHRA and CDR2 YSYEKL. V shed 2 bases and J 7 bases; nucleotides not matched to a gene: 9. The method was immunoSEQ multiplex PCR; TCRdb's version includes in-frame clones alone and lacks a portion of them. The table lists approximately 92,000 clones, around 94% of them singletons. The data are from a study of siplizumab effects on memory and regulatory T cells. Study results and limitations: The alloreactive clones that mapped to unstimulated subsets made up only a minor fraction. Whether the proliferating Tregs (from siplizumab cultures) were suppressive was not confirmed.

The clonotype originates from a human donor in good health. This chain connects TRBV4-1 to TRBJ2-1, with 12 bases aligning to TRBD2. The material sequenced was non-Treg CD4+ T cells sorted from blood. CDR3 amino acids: CASSQLGLAGQDNEQFF. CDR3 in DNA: TGCGCCAGCAGCCAACTTGGACTAGCGGGGCAGGATAATGAGCAGTTCTTC.